This T cell receptor beta chain was documented in a study of regulatory T cells in long-lasting Graves disease. For TCR beta, libraries came from iRepertoire HTBI primers and Arm-PCR of CDR3 regions. TCRdb itself ran the multiplex PCR reads through MiXCR, one entry per CDR3 protein. The sample holds approximately 360,000 distinct CDR3 sequences, approximately 25% seen once. This clonotype was observed at least ten times. Germline CDR1 reads MDHEN; CDR2 reads SYDVKM. CDR3 size: 13 residues. The V gene lost 6 bases and the J gene lost 8 bases, with 14 bases spanning the gap. The sample's time point: persistent/refractory GD, antithyroid drugs over 5 years with positive TRAb. Extracted PBMC RNA gave rise to the TCR library.

The chain couples TRBV28 to TRBJ1-5; D is undetermined. The source material was peripheral blood mononuclear cells (PBMCs), sampled when the disease was refractory, from a patient treated with antithyroid drugs. This receptor was identified in a woman in her thirties or forties with Graves disease. For the CDR3, the DNA is TGTGCCAGCAGGAACCCCACCGGGAAGCCCCAGCATTTT. It specifies CASRNPTGKPQHF.